Sequencing of this TCR beta chain was carried out in a study of shared clonotypes between healthy human individuals. V dropped 0 bases and J dropped 2 bases, with 5 bases sitting between them. CDR1 is KGHSH, CDR2 LQKENI, per germline. The CDR3 runs 14 residues. Data came from immunoSEQ multiplex PCR; TCRdb stores just in-frame clones and leaves some out. In the table there are 2 million to 2.5 million clones, 93% of which are singletons. Of note for this clone: In the same sample, other DNA sequences code for this CDR3.

Sample: naive CD4+ T cells from PBMCs. Subset noted: CD45RA+ positively selected. This receptor was identified in a man aged 18 to 35 in good health. Some clones in this sample may be carry-over from other donors' samples. This chain links TRBV18 with TRBJ1-3; no clear D gene. The CDR3 DNA reads as TGTGCCAGCTCACCACCCGGACCTGGAAACACCATATATTTT. This codes for CASSPPGPGNTIYF.